A selection of T cell receptor beta chains follows, all from one sample in a study of T cell responses to AZD1222 COVID-19 vaccine. Data came from immunoSEQ multiplex PCR; TCRdb stores just in-frame clones and leaves some out. The table shows 100,000 to 120,000 clones, with 85% to 95% occurring only once. The specimen was peripheral blood, collected on day 0 of AZD1222 vaccination. These TCRs come from an adult in good health. Each CDR3 is given with its conserved first and last residue. Fields, in order: J gene, D gene, V gene, clone size, CDR3 protein, CDR3 DNA. D genes are given only for firm matches. Rows may omit the clone size; those that give it use once, few, many or a size class.

>TRBJ2-7|TRBD2|TRBV18|.
CASSPAGTSAYEQYF
TGTGCCAGCTCACCCGCCGGGACTAGCGCCTACGAGCAGTACTTC
>TRBJ2-3|TRBD2|TRBV5-6|.
CASSRLAGGDTQYF
TGTGCCAGCAGCAGACTAGCGGGGGGCGATACGCAGTATTTT
>TRBJ2-2|TRBD1|TRBV7-7|.
CASSLGFVTGKPGELFF
TGTGCCAGCAGCTTAGGGTTCGTGACAGGGAAACCCGGGGAGCTGTTTTTT
>TRBJ2-5|TRBD2|TRBV7-8|.
CASSFSRGGGQTQYF
TGTGCCAGCAGCTTTTCCCGGGGGGGCGGGCAGACCCAGTACTTC
>TRBJ1-1|.|TRBV11-2|.
CASSLGPAEAFF
TGTGCCAGCAGCTTAGGCCCAGCTGAAGCTTTCTTT
>TRBJ2-3|.|TRBV11-2|once
CASSLVEGMTDTQYF
TGTGCCAGCAGCTTAGTAGAAGGGATGACAGATACGCAGTATTTT
>TRBJ2-3|.|TRBV24-1|.
CATSDFLADTQYF
TGTGCCACCAGTGATTTCTTAGCAGATACGCAGTATTTT
>TRBJ1-1|TRBD1|TRBV28|once
CASSWGQDGGTEAFF
TGTGCCAGCAGTTGGGGACAGGACGGGGGCACTGAAGCTTTCTTT
>TRBJ1-1|TRBD1|TRBV6-5|.
CASARDRGHTEAFF
TGTGCCAGCGCTAGGGACAGGGGGCACACTGAAGCTTTCTTT
>TRBJ2-1|TRBD2|TRBV4-2|.
CASSQDLGLAGGLVHNEQFF
TGTGCCAGCAGCCAAGATCTTGGACTAGCGGGGGGGCTGGTCCACAATGAGCAGTTCTTC
>TRBJ1-2|.|TRBV24-1|.
CATSEDGNYGYTF
TGTGCCACCAGTGAAGACGGAAACTATGGCTACACCTTC
>TRBJ2-7|TRBD2|TRBV19|.
CASSTSLASSGGYEQYF
TGTGCCAGTAGTACCTCCCTGGCCTCTAGCGGGGGCTACGAGCAGTACTTC
>TRBJ1-3|TRBD1|TRBV7-6|.
CASSLVTGTGRLNTIYF
TGTGCCAGCAGCTTAGTAACCGGGACAGGGCGATTAAACACCATATATTTT
>TRBJ1-5|.|TRBV7-9|.
CASSLAEGDQPQHF
TGTGCCAGCAGCTTAGCAGAAGGGGATCAGCCCCAGCATTTT
>TRBJ2-7|.|TRBV2|.
CASREQGYEQYF
TGTGCCAGCAGGGAACAGGGATACGAGCAGTACTTC
>TRBJ1-3|.|TRBV28|.
CASSLWGVSGNTIYF
TGTGCCAGCAGTTTATGGGGGGTCTCTGGAAACACCATATATTTT
>TRBJ2-2|.|TRBV6-6|.
CASSYKAASNTGELFF
TGTGCCAGCAGTTATAAAGCGGCCTCGAACACCGGGGAGCTGTTTTTT